This T cell receptor beta chain was documented in a study of Ad26.COV2.S vaccination and SARS-CoV-2 variants. For the study at large: Intramuscularly, Ad26.COV2.S was given either once or twice, 56 days apart.

Regarding treatment: about 20 received Ad26.COV2.S at low or high dose, single or two shots; 5 received placebo; per-sample allocation not given. Specimens were obtained on day 63 following the first vaccine or placebo injection. CDR1 and CDR2 (germline): LNHDA, SQIVND (reference sequence). V lost 8 bases and J lost 0; bases outside the gene matches: 4. This CDR3 region has 14 residues. General study results and limits: In vaccinated individuals, spike-specific CD8+ and CD4+ T cell responses reportedly displayed substantial breadth. The placebo group had lower spike-specific TCR breadth than the vaccine recipients did. Possibly, TCR breadth and depth analyses underestimated total T cell responses.

TCRdb's copy holds only in-frame clones and misses some; the assay was immunoSEQ multiplex PCR. The sample carries roughly 300,000 clones, about 87% recorded once. In regard to this clone: Its specificity is unknown.

The receptor was derived from a person aged 18-65 years who received the Ad26.COV2.S COVID-19 vaccine or a placebo. This rearrangement joins TRBV19 to TRBJ2-5, with TRBD2 matching over 9 bases. The input for sequencing was peripheral blood, taken in a trial of Ad26.COV2.S vaccine versus placebo. The CDR3 sequence is CASGTSGYQETQYF. Written as DNA, the CDR3 is TGTGCCAGTGGTACTAGCGGGTACCAAGAGACCCAGTACTTC. Combining the CDR3 with reference TRBV19 and TRBJ2-5 gives the whole variable domain DGGITQSPKYLFRKEGQNVTLSCEQNLNHDAMYWYRQDPGQGLRLIYYSQIVNDFQKGDIAEGYSVSREKKESFPLTVTSAQKNPTAFYLCASGTSGYQETQYFGPGTRLLVL.